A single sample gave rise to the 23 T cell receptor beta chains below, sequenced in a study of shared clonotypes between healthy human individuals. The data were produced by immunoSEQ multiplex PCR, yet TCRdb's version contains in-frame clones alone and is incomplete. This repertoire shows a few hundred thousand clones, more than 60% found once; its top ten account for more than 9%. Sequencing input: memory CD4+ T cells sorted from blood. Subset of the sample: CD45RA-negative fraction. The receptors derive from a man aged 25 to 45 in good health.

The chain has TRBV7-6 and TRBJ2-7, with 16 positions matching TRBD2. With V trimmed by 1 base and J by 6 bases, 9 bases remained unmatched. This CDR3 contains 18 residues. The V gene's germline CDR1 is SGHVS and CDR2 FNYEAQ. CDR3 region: CASSLDLPGTSGRAEQYF. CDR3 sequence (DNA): TGTGCCAGCAGCTTAGATCTTCCCGGGACTAGCGGGAGGGCCGAGCAGTACTTC.

The CDR3 nucleotides are TGCGCCAGCAGTGATCCATCCGGGACTAGCGGGCCAATCATGGGAGATACGCAGTATTTT. This gives the protein CASSDPSGTSGPIMGDTQYF. The chain combines TRBV10-2 with TRBJ2-3; 12 nucleotides align to TRBD2. Germline V gene sequence: CDR1 WSHSY, CDR2 SAAADI. V gave up 3 bases and J gave up 5 bases; unmatched junction bases: 18. This CDR3 comprises 20 residues.

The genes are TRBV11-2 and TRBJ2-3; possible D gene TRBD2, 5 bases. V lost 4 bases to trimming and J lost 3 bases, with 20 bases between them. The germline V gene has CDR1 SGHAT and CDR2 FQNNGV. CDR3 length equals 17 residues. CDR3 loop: CASSSGRALGLTDTQYF. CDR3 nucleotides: TGTGCCAGCAGCTCGGGAAGGGCCCTGGGTTTGACAGATACGCAGTATTTT. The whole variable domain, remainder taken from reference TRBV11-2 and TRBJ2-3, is EAGVAQSPRYKIIEKRQSVAFWCNPISGHATLYWYQQILGQGPKLLIQFQNNGVVDDSQLPKDRFSAERLKGVDSTLKIQPAKLEDSAVYLCASSSGRALGLTDTQYFGPGTRLTVL.

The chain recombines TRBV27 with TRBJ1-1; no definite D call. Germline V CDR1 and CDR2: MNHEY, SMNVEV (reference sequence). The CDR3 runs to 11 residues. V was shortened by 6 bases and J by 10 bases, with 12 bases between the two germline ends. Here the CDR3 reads CASRDPHGAFF. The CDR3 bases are TGTGCCAGCAGAGATCCCCATGGAGCTTTCTTT.

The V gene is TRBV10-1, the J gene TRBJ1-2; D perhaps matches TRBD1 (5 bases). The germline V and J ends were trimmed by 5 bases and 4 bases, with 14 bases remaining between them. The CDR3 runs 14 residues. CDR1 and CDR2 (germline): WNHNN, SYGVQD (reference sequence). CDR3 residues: CASSTGSGGYGYTF. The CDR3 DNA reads TGCGCCAGCAGTACCGGGTCTGGGGGCTATGGCTACACCTTC.

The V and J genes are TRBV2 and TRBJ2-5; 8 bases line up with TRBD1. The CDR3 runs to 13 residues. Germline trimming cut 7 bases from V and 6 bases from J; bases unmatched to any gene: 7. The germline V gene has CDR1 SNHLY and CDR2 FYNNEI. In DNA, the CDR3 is TGTGCCAGCAACTCAGGGGGCCTGAAGACCCAGTACTTC. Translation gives CASNSGGLKTQYF.

CDR3 amino acids: CASSVDGGVFPYEQYF. The CDR3 DNA reads as TGTGCCAGCAGCGTAGACGGCGGGGTATTCCCTTACGAGCAGTACTTC. The genes are TRBV9 and TRBJ2-7; maybe TRBD2 (6 bases). There are 16 residues in the CDR3. The germline CDR1 and CDR2 sequences are SGDLS and YYNGEE. The V and J ends lost 0 bases and 4 bases respectively, with 17 bases between them.

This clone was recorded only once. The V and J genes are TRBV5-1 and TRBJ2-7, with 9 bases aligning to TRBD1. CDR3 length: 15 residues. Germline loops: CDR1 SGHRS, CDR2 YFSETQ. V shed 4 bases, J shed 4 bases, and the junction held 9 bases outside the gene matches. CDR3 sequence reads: CASSARTGELYEQYF. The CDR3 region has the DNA TGCGCCAGCAGCGCCCGGACAGGGGAGTTATACGAGCAGTACTTC.

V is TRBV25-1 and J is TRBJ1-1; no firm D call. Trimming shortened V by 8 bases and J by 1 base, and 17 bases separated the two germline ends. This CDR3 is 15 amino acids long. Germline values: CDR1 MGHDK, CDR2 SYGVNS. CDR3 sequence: CASVGWRRPNTEAFF. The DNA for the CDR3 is TGTGCCAGCGTGGGGTGGAGAAGACCGAACACTGAAGCTTTCTTT. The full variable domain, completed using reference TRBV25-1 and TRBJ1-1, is EADIYQTPRYLVIGTGKKITLECSQTMGHDKMYWYQQDPGMELHLIHYSYGVNSTEKGDLSSESTVSRIRTEHFPLTLESARPSHTSQYLCASVGWRRPNTEAFFGQGTRLTVV.

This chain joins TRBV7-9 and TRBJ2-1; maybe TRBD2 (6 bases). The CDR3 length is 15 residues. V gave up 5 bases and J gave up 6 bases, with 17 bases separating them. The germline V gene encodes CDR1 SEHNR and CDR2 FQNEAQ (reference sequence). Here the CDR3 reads CASSPGPDSGNEQFF. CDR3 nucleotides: TGTGCCAGCAGCCCAGGACCCGATAGCGGCAATGAGCAGTTCTTC.

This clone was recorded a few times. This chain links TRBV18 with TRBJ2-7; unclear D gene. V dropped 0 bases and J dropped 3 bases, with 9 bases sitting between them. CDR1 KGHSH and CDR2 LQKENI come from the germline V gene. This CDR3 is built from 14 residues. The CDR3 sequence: CASSPPATHYEQYF. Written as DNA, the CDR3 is TGTGCCAGCTCACCACCGGCCACTCACTACGAGCAGTACTTC. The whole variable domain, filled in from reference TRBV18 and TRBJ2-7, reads NAGVMQNPRHLVRRRGQEARLRCSPMKGHSHVYWYRQLPEEGLKFMVYLQKENIIDESGMPKERFSAEFPKEGPSILRIQQVVRGDSAAYFCASSPPATHYEQYFGPGTRLTVT.

The CDR3 DNA sequence: TGTGCCAGCAGCCCCCGAGAAGCGGGAGGCTTCACAGATACGCAGTATTTT. Amino acid sequence: CASSPREAGGFTDTQYF. The V call is TRBV11-1, the J call TRBJ2-3; 9 nucleotides line up with TRBD2. The CDR3 has 17 residues. V trimming: 5 bases; J trimming: 2 bases; junction bases outside the gene matches: 11. Germline CDR1 SGHAT, CDR2 FQDESV (reference sequence).

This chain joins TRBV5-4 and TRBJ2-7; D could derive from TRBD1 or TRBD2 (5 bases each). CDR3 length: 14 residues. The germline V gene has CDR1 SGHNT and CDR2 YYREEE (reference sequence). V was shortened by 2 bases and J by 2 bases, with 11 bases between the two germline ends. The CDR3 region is CASSFGGTAYEQYF. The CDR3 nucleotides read TGTGCCAGCAGCTTTGGGGGTACGGCCTACGAGCAGTACTTC.

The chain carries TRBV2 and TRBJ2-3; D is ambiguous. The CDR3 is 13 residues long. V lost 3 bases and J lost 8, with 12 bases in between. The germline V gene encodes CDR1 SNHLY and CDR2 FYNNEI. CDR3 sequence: CASSDASIGTQYF. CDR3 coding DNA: TGTGCCAGCAGTGATGCGAGTATAGGTACGCAGTATTTT.

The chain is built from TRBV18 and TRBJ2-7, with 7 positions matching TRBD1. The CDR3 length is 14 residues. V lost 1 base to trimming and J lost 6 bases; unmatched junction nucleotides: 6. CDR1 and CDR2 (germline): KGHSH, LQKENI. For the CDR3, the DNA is TGTGCCAGCTCACCACGGGACAGTAGTACCGAGCAGTACTTC. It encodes CASSPRDSSTEQYF.

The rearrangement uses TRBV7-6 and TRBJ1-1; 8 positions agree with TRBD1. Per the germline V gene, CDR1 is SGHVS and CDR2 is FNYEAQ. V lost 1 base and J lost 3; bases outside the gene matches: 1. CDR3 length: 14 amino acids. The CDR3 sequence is CASSLVTGDTEAFF. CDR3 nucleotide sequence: TGTGCCAGCAGCTTAGTGACAGGGGACACTGAAGCTTTCTTT.

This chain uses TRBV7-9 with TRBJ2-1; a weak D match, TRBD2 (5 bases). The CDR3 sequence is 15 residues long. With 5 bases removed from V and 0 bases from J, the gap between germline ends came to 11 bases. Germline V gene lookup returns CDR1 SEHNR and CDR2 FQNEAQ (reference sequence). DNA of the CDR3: TGTGCCAGCAGCGGCGCCACTAGCTCCTACAATGAGCAGTTCTTC. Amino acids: CASSGATSSYNEQFF.

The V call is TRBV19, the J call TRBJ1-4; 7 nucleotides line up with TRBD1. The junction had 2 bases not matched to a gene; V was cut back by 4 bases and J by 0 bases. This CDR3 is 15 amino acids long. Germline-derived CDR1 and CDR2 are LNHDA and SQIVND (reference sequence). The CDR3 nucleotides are TGTGCCAGTAGTACGGGACAGACAACTAATGAAAAACTGTTTTTT. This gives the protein CASSTGQTTNEKLFF.

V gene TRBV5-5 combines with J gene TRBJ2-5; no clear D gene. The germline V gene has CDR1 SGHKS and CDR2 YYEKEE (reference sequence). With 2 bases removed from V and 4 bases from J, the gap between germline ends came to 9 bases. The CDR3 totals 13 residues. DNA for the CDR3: TGTGCCAGCAGCTTAGCATTGAGAGAGACCCAGTACTTC. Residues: CASSLALRETQYF.

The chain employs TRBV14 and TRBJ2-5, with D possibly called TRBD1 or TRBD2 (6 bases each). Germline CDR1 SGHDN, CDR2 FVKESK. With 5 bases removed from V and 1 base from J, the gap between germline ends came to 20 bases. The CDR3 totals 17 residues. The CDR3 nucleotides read TGTGCCAGCAGCGCCCTCCCGGGGGCTAGTCCCCAAGAGACCCAGTACTTC. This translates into CASSALPGASPQETQYF.

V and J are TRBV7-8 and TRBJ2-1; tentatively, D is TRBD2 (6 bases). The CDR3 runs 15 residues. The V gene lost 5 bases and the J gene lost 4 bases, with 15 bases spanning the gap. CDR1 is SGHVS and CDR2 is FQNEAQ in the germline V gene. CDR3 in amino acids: CASSPLEGLYNEQFF. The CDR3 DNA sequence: TGTGCCAGCAGCCCTCTGGAGGGGTTATACAATGAGCAGTTCTTC.

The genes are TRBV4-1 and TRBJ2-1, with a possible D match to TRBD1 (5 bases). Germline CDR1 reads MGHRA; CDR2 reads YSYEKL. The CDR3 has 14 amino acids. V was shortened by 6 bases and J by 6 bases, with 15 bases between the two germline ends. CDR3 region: CASRGLLRGNEQFF. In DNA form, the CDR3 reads TGCGCCAGCAGGGGCCTCTTAAGGGGCAATGAGCAGTTCTTC.

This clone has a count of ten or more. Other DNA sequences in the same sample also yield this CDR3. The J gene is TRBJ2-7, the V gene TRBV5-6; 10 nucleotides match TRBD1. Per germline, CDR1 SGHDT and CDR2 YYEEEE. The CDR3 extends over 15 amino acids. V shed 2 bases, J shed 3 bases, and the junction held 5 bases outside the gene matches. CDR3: CASSFRGTGVYEQYF. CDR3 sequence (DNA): TGTGCCAGCAGCTTTAGGGGGACAGGGGTCTACGAGCAGTACTTC.